This entry lists 28 T cell receptor beta chains sequenced from one sample in a study of blood T cell repertoires in COVID-19. Clones were read by immunoSEQ multiplex PCR, and TCRdb kept only the in-frame ones, dropping some. The table has 250,000 or so clones, 85% to 90% seen once. Sequencing used peripheral blood. Source of these receptors: an older man with acute or convalescent COVID-19.

This clone was observed a handful of times. Compared with germline, one end of the junction differs, possibly owing to a read error. CDR3 nucleotide sequence: TGCTCGAGGCGGGATTCCCAGTACTTC. It yields the protein CSRRDSQYF. The chain uses TRBV3-1 (or the pseudogene TRBV3-2) and TRBJ2-7, with a weak D call TRBD2 (6 bases). Germline V CDR1 and CDR2: LGHDT, YNNKEL (reference sequence). The CDR3 runs to 9 residues.

The chain is built from TRBV5-8 and TRBJ1-2, with D perhaps matching TRBD1 (6 bases). The V gene's germline CDR1 is SGHTS and CDR2 YDEGEE. The V gene lost 4 bases and the J gene lost 4 bases, with 11 bases spanning the gap. The CDR3 is 13 residues long. The CDR3 protein is CASSPDRFYGYTF. The CDR3 nucleotides are TGTGCCAGCAGCCCAGACAGGTTCTATGGCTACACCTTC.

This clone was picked up one time. In DNA, the CDR3 is TGTGCCAGTAGCCGGGACAGGGGTATCACTACCGGGGAGCTGTTTTTT. This gives the protein CASSRDRGITTGELFF. This chain uses TRBV19 with TRBJ2-2; TRBD1 matches 10 bases. This CDR3 has 16 residues. Germline CDR1 reads LNHDA; CDR2 reads SQIVND (reference sequence). V lost 6 bases and J lost 5; bases outside the gene matches: 9.

A single count supports this clone. The CDR3 DNA follows: TGTGCCAGCAGCCACCTCCGGGGGAATGAGCAGTTCTTC. Amino acid sequence: CASSHLRGNEQFF. The gene calls are TRBV3-1 (or the pseudogene TRBV3-2) and TRBJ2-1, with D tentatively TRBD2 (6 bases). Trimming shortened V by 3 bases and J by 7 bases, and 10 bases separated the two germline ends. The germline V gene has CDR1 LGHDT and CDR2 YNNKEL (reference sequence). The length of the CDR3 is 13 residues.

This clone has a handful of counts. The chain joins TRBV6-5 to TRBJ1-1; D is ambiguous. Germline CDR1 reads MNHEY; CDR2 reads SVGAGI. The V and J ends lost 6 bases and 8 bases respectively, with 16 bases between them. The CDR3 has 13 amino acids. In DNA form, the CDR3 reads TGTGCCAGCAGCTCTACTCTGCGGGCCGAAGCTTTCTTT. This sequence encodes CASSSTLRAEAFF.

The chain couples TRBV7-2 to TRBJ2-1; 8 bases are shared with TRBD2. Germline CDR1 is SGHTA and CDR2 is FQGNSA. CDR3 length equals 14 residues. Unmatched junction bases numbered 6, after V lost 3 bases and J lost 8 bases. CDR3 nucleotides: TGTGCCAGCAGCTTCAGCGGGAGATTGTATGAGCAGTTCTTC. Its translation: CASSFSGRLYEQFF.

The chain carries TRBV19 and TRBJ1-4, with 9 bases identical to TRBD1. The CDR3 spans 16 residues. Per the germline V gene, CDR1 is LNHDA and CDR2 is SQIVND (reference sequence). After removal of 3 bases from V and 2 bases from J, the junction contained 4 bases not matched to a gene. The CDR3 sequence: CASSITGTGTNEKLFF. The CDR3 DNA reads as TGTGCCAGTAGTATCACCGGGACAGGGACTAATGAAAAACTGTTTTTT.

The chain recombines TRBV6-1 with TRBJ2-7; a weak D match, TRBD2 (6 bases). The CDR3 is 15 amino acids. Trimming shortened V by 6 bases and J by 2 bases, and 17 bases separated the two germline ends. The germline V gene encodes CDR1 MNHNS and CDR2 SASEGT. CDR3: CASRDRDLPTYEQYF. The CDR3 DNA reads TGTGCCAGCAGAGACCGGGACTTACCTACCTACGAGCAGTACTTC.

The V gene is TRBV19, the J gene TRBJ1-2, with D maybe TRBD1 (5 bases). The CDR3 length is 12 residues. V lost 10 bases and J lost 4, with 13 bases in between. Germline V gene sequence: CDR1 LNHDA, CDR2 SQIVND (reference sequence). The CDR3 loop reads CATTGTSYGYTF. CDR3 coding DNA: TGTGCCACCACTGGGACTAGCTATGGCTACACCTTC. The full variable domain, rest sourced from reference TRBV19 and TRBJ1-2, is DGGITQSPKYLFRKEGQNVTLSCEQNLNHDAMYWYRQDPGQGLRLIYYSQIVNDFQKGDIAEGYSVSREKKESFPLTVTSAQKNPTAFYLCATTGTSYGYTFGSGTRLTVV.

This clone was recorded a few times. This chain connects TRBV7-2 to TRBJ1-2; 9 bases agree with TRBD1. Germline loops: CDR1 SGHTA, CDR2 FQGNSA. J was trimmed by 12 bases and V by 5 bases; bases with no gene match: 10. The CDR3 is made up of 13 amino acids. The CDR3 spells CASSPLPDRGNTF. In DNA, the CDR3 is TGTGCCAGCAGCCCCCTGCCGGACAGGGGAAACACCTTC.

This rearrangement joins TRBV29-1 to TRBJ2-3; D not certain. Germline lookup yields CDR1 SQVTM and CDR2 ANQGSEA. The CDR3 runs 13 residues. V shed 6 bases and J shed 3 bases, with 13 bases lying between them. The CDR3 reads CSVVTRLTDTQYF. The CDR3 DNA reads as TGCAGCGTCGTGACACGGTTGACAGATACGCAGTATTTT.

The chain has TRBV28 and TRBJ2-5; TRBD1 might be the D (6 bases). CDR1 and CDR2 from the germline V gene are MDHEN and SYDVKM. V was trimmed by 3 bases and J by 7 bases, leaving 21 bases between them. The CDR3 covers 16 residues. Here the CDR3 reads CASSFTGQGSSSTQYF. The CDR3 DNA follows: TGTGCCAGCAGTTTCACTGGGCAGGGGTCAAGTTCGACCCAGTACTTC.

V gene TRBV19 combines with J gene TRBJ2-2; 9 bases map to TRBD1. Germline-derived CDR1 and CDR2 are LNHDA and SQIVND (reference sequence). Germline trimming cut 5 bases from V and 4 bases from J; bases unmatched to any gene: 2. The CDR3 consists of 14 residues. The CDR3 DNA is TGTGCCAGTAGTGCGACAGGGGGCACCGGGGAGCTGTTTTTT. This gives the protein CASSATGGTGELFF.

CDR3 sequence reads: CASSLDDRTGSTDTQYF. CDR3 nucleotide sequence: TGTGCCAGCAGCCTAGACGACCGCACGGGGTCCACAGATACGCAGTATTTT. The chain has TRBV3-1 (or the pseudogene TRBV3-2) and TRBJ2-3, with D possibly matching TRBD2 (5 bases). The CDR3 is 17 residues long. The V gene's germline CDR1 is LGHDT and CDR2 YNNKEL (reference sequence). The V gene lost 4 bases and the J gene lost 2 bases, with 19 bases spanning the gap.

V usage is TRBV7-2 and J usage is TRBJ1-4; D ambiguous. The germline V gene encodes CDR1 SGHTA and CDR2 FQGNSA. The V and J ends lost 0 bases and 1 base respectively, with 3 bases between them. There are 14 residues in the CDR3. As DNA, the CDR3 is TGTGCCAGCAGCTTAGCGCGAACTAATGAAAAACTGTTTTTT. This encodes CASSLARTNEKLFF.

In its sample, this clone was seen a few times. The chain joins TRBV25-1 to TRBJ2-7, with a possible D match to TRBD2 (5 bases). This CDR3 is 15 amino acids long. V lost 0 bases and J lost 7, with 16 bases in between. Germline V lookup: CDR1 MGHDK, CDR2 SYGVNS. CDR3 sequence (DNA): TGTGCCAGCAGTGAATATGACTACTCCCCTCGGGAGCAGTACTTC. Amino acid sequence: CASSEYDYSPREQYF.

This rearrangement joins TRBV6-5 to TRBJ2-7; D is undetermined. The germline V gene has CDR1 MNHEY and CDR2 SVGAGI. The V end lost 6 bases, the J end lost 4 bases, and 16 bases lay between the germline ends. There are 14 residues in the CDR3. Here the CDR3 reads CASRRAAQAYEQYF. In DNA form, the CDR3 reads TGTGCCAGCAGGAGAGCCGCCCAAGCTTACGAGCAGTACTTC.

The rearrangement links TRBV7-9 to TRBJ2-1; TRBD2 agrees at 9 bases. The germline V gene encodes CDR1 SEHNR and CDR2 FQNEAQ (reference sequence). V gave up 5 bases and J gave up 10 bases; unmatched junction bases: 9. CDR3 length equals 14 residues. The CDR3 DNA is TGTGCCAGCAGCCAACTTAGCGGGAGAGGGGAGCAGTTCTTC. It specifies CASSQLSGRGEQFF.

The genes are TRBV11-2 and TRBJ2-5; 10 bases are shared with TRBD2. Germline V CDR1 and CDR2: SGHAT, FQNNGV. The CDR3 has 15 residues. J gave up 4 bases and V 4 bases, and 6 bases lay outside the gene matches. The CDR3 protein is CASSSSGSGPETQYF. In DNA form, the CDR3 reads TGTGCCAGCAGCTCTAGCGGGAGTGGTCCAGAGACCCAGTACTTC. Complete variable domain (other parts from reference TRBV11-2 and TRBJ2-5): EAGVAQSPRYKIIEKRQSVAFWCNPISGHATLYWYQQILGQGPKLLIQFQNNGVVDDSQLPKDRFSAERLKGVDSTLKIQPAKLEDSAVYLCASSSSGSGPETQYFGPGTRLLVL.

This clone was seen once. The V call is TRBV28, the J call TRBJ1-2; 9 bases match TRBD1. Trimming cost V 10 bases and J 8 bases; bases outside gene matches: 8. Germline CDR1 reads MDHEN; CDR2 reads SYDVKM. There are 12 residues in the CDR3. CDR3 sequence reads: CATRTGVRGYTF. Written as DNA, the CDR3 is TGTGCCACCAGGACAGGGGTAAGGGGCTACACCTTC.

The chain recombines TRBV20-1 with TRBJ1-2; the D gene is possibly TRBD1 (5 bases). CDR1 is DFQATT and CDR2 is SNEGSKA in the germline V gene (reference sequence). Trimming removed 5 bases from V and 8 bases from J, with 9 bases in between. The CDR3 spans 10 residues. The chain's CDR3 is CSAFGAGYTF. The CDR3 DNA reads TGCAGTGCTTTTGGGGCCGGCTACACCTTC.

This chain uses TRBV5-6 with TRBJ1-2; 7 positions agree with TRBD1. CDR3 length: 14 amino acids. Germline V gene sequence: CDR1 SGHDT, CDR2 YYEEEE. The trim removed 3 bases at V and 5 bases at J, leaving 7 bases unmatched. The CDR3 region is CASSSKDRMYGYTF. The CDR3 region has the DNA TGTGCCAGCAGCTCAAAGGACAGGATGTATGGCTACACCTTC.

The V and J genes are TRBV18 and TRBJ1-1; 10 bases map to TRBD1. This CDR3 region has 16 residues. The germline gives CDR1 KGHSH, CDR2 LQKENI. V was pared by 2 bases and J by 4 bases, with 7 bases of the junction left unmatched. CDR3 nucleotide sequence: TGTGCCAGCTCACCATCCGGGACAGGGGCAGGCACTGAAGCTTTCTTT. It encodes CASSPSGTGAGTEAFF.

This sequence joins TRBV28 and TRBJ2-1; 12 bases align to TRBD2. The germline CDR1 and CDR2 sequences are MDHEN and SYDVKM. This CDR3 has 15 amino acids. V trimming: 2 bases; J trimming: 4 bases; junction bases outside the gene matches: 0. CDR3 nucleotide sequence: TGTGCCAGCAGTTTAACTAGCGGGAGGTACAATGAGCAGTTCTTC. This gives the protein CASSLTSGRYNEQFF.

J is TRBJ2-5 and V is TRBV24-1, with a tentative D call TRBD1 (5 bases). CDR1 is KGHDR, CDR2 SFDVKD, per germline. The CDR3 loop spans 13 amino acids. The V and J ends lost 9 bases and 5 bases respectively, with 15 bases between them. CDR3 amino acids: CATEQGIGETQYF. In DNA, the CDR3 is TGTGCCACCGAGCAGGGCATCGGGGAGACCCAGTACTTC.

This rearrangement joins TRBV4-1 to TRBJ1-2; D gene ambiguous. There are 16 residues in the CDR3. V gave up 0 bases and J gave up 7 bases, with 18 bases separating them. Looked up from germline, CDR1 is MGHRA and CDR2 is YSYEKL. The CDR3 is CASSQDASAQVAGYTF. The CDR3 DNA sequence: TGCGCCAGCAGCCAAGACGCCTCCGCGCAGGTCGCTGGCTACACCTTC.

In its sample, this clone was seen once. The rearrangement joins TRBV15 to TRBJ1-2, with 9 bases lining up with TRBD1. The CDR3 sequence is 16 residues long. With 0 bases clipped from V and 7 bases from J, the junction kept 9 bases outside the gene matches. The V gene's germline CDR1 is LNHNV and CDR2 YYDKDF (reference sequence). The DNA for the CDR3 is TGTGCCACCAGCAGAGATATGGGACAGGGATCTGGTGGCTACACCTTC. Translating it yields CATSRDMGQGSGGYTF.

The rearrangement joins TRBV19 to TRBJ2-1, with 11 positions matching TRBD2. The CDR3 has 15 amino acids. V lost 5 bases and J lost 7; bases outside the gene matches: 7. Germline V gene sequence: CDR1 LNHDA, CDR2 SQIVND (reference sequence). CDR3 sequence (DNA): TGTGCCAGTAGTCCACTAGCGGGAGCATTAAATGAGCAGTTCTTC. Translation: CASSPLAGALNEQFF. Full variable domain (missing parts from reference TRBV19 and TRBJ2-1): DGGITQSPKYLFRKEGQNVTLSCEQNLNHDAMYWYRQDPGQGLRLIYYSQIVNDFQKGDIAEGYSVSREKKESFPLTVTSAQKNPTAFYLCASSPLAGALNEQFFGPGTRLTVL.